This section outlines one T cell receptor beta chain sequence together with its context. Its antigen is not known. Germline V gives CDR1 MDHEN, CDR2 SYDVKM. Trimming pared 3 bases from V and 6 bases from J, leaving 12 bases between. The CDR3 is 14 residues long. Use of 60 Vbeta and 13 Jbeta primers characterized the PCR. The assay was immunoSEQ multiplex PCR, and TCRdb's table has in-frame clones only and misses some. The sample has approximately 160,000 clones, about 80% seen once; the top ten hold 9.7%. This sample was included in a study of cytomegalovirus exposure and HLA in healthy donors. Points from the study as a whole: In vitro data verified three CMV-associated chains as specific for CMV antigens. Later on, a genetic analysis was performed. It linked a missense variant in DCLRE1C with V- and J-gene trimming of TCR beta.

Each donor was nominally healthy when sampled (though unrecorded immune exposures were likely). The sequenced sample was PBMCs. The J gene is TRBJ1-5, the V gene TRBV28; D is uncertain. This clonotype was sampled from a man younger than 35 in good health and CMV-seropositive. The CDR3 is CASSLFVRSQPQHF. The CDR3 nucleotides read TGTGCCAGCAGTTTGTTTGTGAGAAGTCAGCCCCAGCATTTT.